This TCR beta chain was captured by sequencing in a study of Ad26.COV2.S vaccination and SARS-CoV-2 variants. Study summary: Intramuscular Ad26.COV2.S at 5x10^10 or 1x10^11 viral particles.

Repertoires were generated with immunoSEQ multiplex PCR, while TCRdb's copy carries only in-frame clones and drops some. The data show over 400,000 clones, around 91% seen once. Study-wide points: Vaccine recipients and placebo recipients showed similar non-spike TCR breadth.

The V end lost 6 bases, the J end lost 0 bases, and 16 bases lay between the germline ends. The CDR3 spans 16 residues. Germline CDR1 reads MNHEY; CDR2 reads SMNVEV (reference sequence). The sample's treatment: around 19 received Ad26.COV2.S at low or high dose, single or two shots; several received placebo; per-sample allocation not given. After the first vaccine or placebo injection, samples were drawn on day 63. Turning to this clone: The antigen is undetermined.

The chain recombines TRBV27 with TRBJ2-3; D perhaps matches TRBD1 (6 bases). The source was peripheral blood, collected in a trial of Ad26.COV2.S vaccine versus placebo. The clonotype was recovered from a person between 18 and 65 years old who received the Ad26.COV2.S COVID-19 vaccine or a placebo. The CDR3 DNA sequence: TGTGCCAGCAGCCGTGCCGGGACATCTAGCACAGATACGCAGTATTTT. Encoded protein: CASSRAGTSSTDTQYF.